The 7 T cell receptor beta chains reported below all come from one sample, sequenced in a study of T cell changes during pregnancy in multiple sclerosis. TCRdb's copy holds only in-frame clones and misses some; the assay was immunoSEQ multiplex PCR. The sample shows about 55,000 clones, 94% of them seen only once. The sample consisted of CD8+ T cells from peripheral blood mononuclear cells, taken in the third trimester of pregnancy. The source is a female donor with multiple sclerosis, enrolled in a pregnancy study.

The chain links TRBV14 to TRBJ2-2; a possible D gene is TRBD1 (5 bases). V was pared by 5 bases and J by 1 base, with 8 bases between. This CDR3 comprises 14 residues. CDR1 SGHDN and CDR2 FVKESK come from the germline V gene. The CDR3 bases are TGTGCCAGCAGCGCAGACAGGAACACCGGGGAGCTGTTTTTT. It yields the protein CASSADRNTGELFF.

This clone has only one observation. One end of the junction fails to match germline, which may point to a read error. The genes are TRBV14 and TRBJ2-7; weak D call: TRBD2 (5 bases). This CDR3 has 12 residues. CDR1 and CDR2 (germline): SGHDN, FVKESK. Written as DNA, the CDR3 is TGTGCCAGCAGCCATTTGGACTTGCCTATGCACTTC. Residues: CASSHLDLPMHF. Combining the CDR3 with reference TRBV14 and TRBJ2-7 gives the whole variable domain EAGVTQFPSHSVIEKGQTVTLRCDPISGHDNLYWYRRVMGKEIKFLLHFVKESKQDESGMPNNRFLAERTGGTYSTLKVQPAELEDSGVYFCASSHLDLPMHFGPGTRLTVT.

The V call is TRBV9, the J call TRBJ2-1, with TRBD2 identical over 9 bases. V lost 0 bases to trimming and J lost 6 bases; unmatched junction nucleotides: 16. Germline CDR1 is SGDLS and CDR2 is YYNGEE. CDR3 size: 19 residues. The CDR3 spells CASSVGGAGGPLSGNEQFF. As DNA, the CDR3 is TGTGCCAGCAGCGTAGGTGGGGCGGGAGGGCCCCTTAGCGGCAATGAGCAGTTCTTC.

This chain uses TRBV6-1 with TRBJ1-2; TRBD1 might be the D (5 bases). Trimming cost V 0 bases and J 2 bases, with 13 bases left between them. The germline V gene has CDR1 MNHNS and CDR2 SASEGT. This CDR3 is 16 amino acids long. The CDR3 coding sequence is TGTGCCAGCAGTGAAGCTATTCGGACATTGAACTATGGCTACACCTTC. Its protein is CASSEAIRTLNYGYTF.

The chain carries TRBV6-1 and TRBJ2-3; D is undetermined. The CDR3 loop spans 14 amino acids. V was clipped by 3 bases and J by 5 bases, with 12 bases between them. Germline CDR1 and CDR2: MNHNS and SASEGT. This chain's CDR3 is CASSDSLSRDTQYF. CDR3 sequence (DNA): TGTGCCAGCAGTGACTCGCTTTCCAGAGATACGCAGTATTTT.

The chain carries TRBV4-1 and TRBJ2-7, with D tentatively TRBD2 (6 bases). The CDR3 is made up of 16 amino acids. Per germline, CDR1 MGHRA and CDR2 YSYEKL. Trimming removed 0 bases at V and 0 bases at J, with 12 bases between. The CDR3 loop is CASSQEAGFSSYEQYF. DNA of the CDR3: TGCGCCAGCAGCCAAGAGGCGGGATTCAGCTCCTACGAGCAGTACTTC.

The J gene is TRBJ2-3, the V gene TRBV6-6; D possibly corresponds to TRBD1 (6 bases). The V and J ends lost 2 bases and 4 bases respectively, with 7 bases between them. The CDR3 is 13 residues long. Germline values: CDR1 MNHNY, CDR2 SVGAGI (reference sequence). CDR3 DNA sequence: TGTGCCAGCAGTTACAAGGGGGCAGATACGCAGTATTTT. It yields the protein CASSYKGADTQYF.